This T cell receptor (beta chain) was observed in a study of OX40 agonist ivuxolimab in advanced cancers. This clone has only a few counts. V lost 7 bases to trimming and J lost 3 bases, with 10 bases between them. The V gene's germline CDR1 is MNHNS and CDR2 SASEGT. The CDR3 sequence is 13 residues long. Generated by immunoSEQ multiplex PCR, the TCRdb table keeps only in-frame clones and is missing some. The sample records approximately 50,000 clones, around 85% being singletons. This specimen consisted of CD4+ or CD8+ T cells sorted from blood, obtained in a trial of the OX40 agonist ivuxolimab. The sequence was obtained from an adult with an advanced solid tumor such as melanoma, head and neck, liver or kidney cancer. V usage is TRBV6-1 and J usage is TRBJ1-5; TRBD1 is a possible D gene (5 bases). CDR3 sequence reads: CASTDRSNQPQHF. CDR3 DNA sequence: TGTGCCAGCACAGACAGATCCAATCAGCCCCAGCATTTT.